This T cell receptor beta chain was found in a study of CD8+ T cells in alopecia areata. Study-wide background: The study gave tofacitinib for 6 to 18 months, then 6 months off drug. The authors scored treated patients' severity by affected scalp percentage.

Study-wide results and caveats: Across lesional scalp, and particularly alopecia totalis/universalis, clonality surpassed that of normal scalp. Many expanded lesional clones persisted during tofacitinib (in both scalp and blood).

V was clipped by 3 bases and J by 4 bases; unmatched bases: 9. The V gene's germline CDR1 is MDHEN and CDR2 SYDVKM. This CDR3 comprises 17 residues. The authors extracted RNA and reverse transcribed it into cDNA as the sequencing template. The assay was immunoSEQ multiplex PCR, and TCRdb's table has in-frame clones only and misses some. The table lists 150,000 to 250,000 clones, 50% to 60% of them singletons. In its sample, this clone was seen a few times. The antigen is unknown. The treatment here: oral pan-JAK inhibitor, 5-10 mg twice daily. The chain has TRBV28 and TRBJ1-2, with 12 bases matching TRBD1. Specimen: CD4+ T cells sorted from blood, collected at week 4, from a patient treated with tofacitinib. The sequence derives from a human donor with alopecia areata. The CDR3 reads CASSLGTGGAWGYGYTF. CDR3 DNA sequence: TGTGCCAGCAGTTTGGGGACAGGGGGCGCTTGGGGCTATGGCTACACCTTC.